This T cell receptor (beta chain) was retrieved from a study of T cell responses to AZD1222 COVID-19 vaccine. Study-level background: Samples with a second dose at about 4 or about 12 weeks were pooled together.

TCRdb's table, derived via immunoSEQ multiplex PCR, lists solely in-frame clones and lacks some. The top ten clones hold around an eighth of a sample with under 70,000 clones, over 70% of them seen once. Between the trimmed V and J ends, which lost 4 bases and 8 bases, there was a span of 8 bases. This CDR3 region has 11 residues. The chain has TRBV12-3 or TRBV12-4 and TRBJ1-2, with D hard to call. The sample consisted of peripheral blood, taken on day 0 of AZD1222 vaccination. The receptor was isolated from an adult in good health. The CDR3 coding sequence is TGTGCCAGCAGTTGGCGATTGGGCTACACCTTC. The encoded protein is CASSWRLGYTF.